This TCR beta chain was found in a study of blood T cell repertoires in COVID-19. About the research overall: Collection of acute and convalescent COVID-19 samples took place in the United States, Italy and Spain.

Measured with immunoSEQ multiplex PCR; TCRdb has only the in-frame clones, and not every one. This sample yields roughly 140,000 clones, of which over 65% are seen a single time; over 2% belongs to the top ten. The V gene's germline CDR1 is SEHNR and CDR2 FQNEAQ (reference sequence). The CDR3 length is 16 residues. V lost 5 bases and J lost 5, with 18 bases in between. Sequencing was done on a sample of peripheral blood. The clonotype comes from a man in his 70s with acute or convalescent COVID-19. The rearrangement uses TRBV7-9 and TRBJ2-2; weak D call: TRBD2 (6 bases). CDR3 in DNA: TGTGCCAGCAGCCTACATGGGGACGGGGGAACCGGGGAGCTGTTTTTT. The encoded protein is CASSLHGDGGTGELFF.